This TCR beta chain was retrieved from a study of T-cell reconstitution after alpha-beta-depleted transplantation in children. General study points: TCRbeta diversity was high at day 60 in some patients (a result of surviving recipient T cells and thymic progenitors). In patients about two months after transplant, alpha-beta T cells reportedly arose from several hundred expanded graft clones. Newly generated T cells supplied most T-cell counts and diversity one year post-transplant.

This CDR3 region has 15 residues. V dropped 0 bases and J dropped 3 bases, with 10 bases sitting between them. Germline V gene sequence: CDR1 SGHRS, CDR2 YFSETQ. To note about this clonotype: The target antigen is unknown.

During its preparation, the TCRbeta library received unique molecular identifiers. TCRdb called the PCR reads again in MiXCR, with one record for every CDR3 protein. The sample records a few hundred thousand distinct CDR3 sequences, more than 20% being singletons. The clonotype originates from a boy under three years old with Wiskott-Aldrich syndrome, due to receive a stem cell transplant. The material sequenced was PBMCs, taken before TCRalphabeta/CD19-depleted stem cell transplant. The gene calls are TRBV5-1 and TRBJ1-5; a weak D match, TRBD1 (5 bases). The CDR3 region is CASSLDGTDNQPQHF. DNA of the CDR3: TGCGCCAGCAGCTTGGACGGGACGGACAATCAGCCCCAGCATTTT.